The present entry profiles one T cell receptor (beta chain) with its context. The antigen is not known. Generated by immunoSEQ multiplex PCR, the TCRdb table keeps only in-frame clones and is missing some. This sample has over 80,000 clones; about 93% occur once, and the top ten carry 1% to 1.5%. This specimen comes from a study of siplizumab effects on memory and regulatory T cells. Whole-study results and caveats: Among sequences traceable to unstimulated CD4+ memory cells, alloreactive ones were significantly reduced by siplizumab. The alloresponse seemed to draw substantially on naive T cells, which appeared more diverse than memory cells. The authors mapped only a minor fraction of alloreactive clones to unstimulated subsets. Confirmation was lacking for the suppressive function of proliferating Tregs derived from siplizumab cultures.

Germline CDR1 and CDR2: SGHTA and FQGTGA. The CDR3 runs 16 residues. Trimming cost V 8 bases and J 3 bases, with 22 bases left between them. Sample: non-Treg CD4+ T cells sorted from blood. The gene calls are TRBV7-3 and TRBJ1-1, with D unclear. The receptor was isolated from a human donor in good health. CDR3 bases: TGTGCCAGCTCTGGGTCGGGGAGGCAGTACGACACTGAAGCTTTCTTT. Its translation is CASSGSGRQYDTEAFF.